The rows below give T cell receptor beta chains drawn from one sample of a study of graft-versus-host responses after intestinal transplantation. Their specific antigens are unknown. Clones were read by immunoSEQ multiplex PCR, and TCRdb kept only the in-frame ones, dropping some. The table has some 50,000 clones, around 85% seen once. The material sequenced was unstimulated CD4+ T cells sorted from spleen or lymph node cells, taken before transplant. The receptors derive from a human donor who was the organ donor for an intestinal transplant. Both conserved end residues are part of each CDR3. The D gene is left open where the match is weak. The listing skips clone size in some rows; elsewhere it reads once, few, many or a size class.

j_call d_call v_call clone_size cdr3_nt cdr3_aa
TRBJ1-3 TRBD1 TRBV18 - TGTGCCAGCTCACCGGGGACAGGATCTGGAAACACCATATATTTT CASSPGTGSGNTIYF
TRBJ2-7 TRBD1 TRBV6-6 few TGTGCCAGCAGTTACGGGACAGGGGCCTACGAGCAGTACTTC CASSYGTGAYEQYF
TRBJ2-7 TRBD2 TRBV6-1 - TGTGCCAGCAGTGATGATTGGCGGGAGGGCTTTTACGAGCAGTACTTC CASSDDWREGFYEQYF
TRBJ2-1 TRBD2 TRBV4-1 - TGCGCCAGCAGCCAAGATGGGGCGGGGGGCTACAATGAGCAGTTCTTC CASSQDGAGGYNEQFF
TRBJ1-2 - TRBV4-1 - TGCGCCAGCAGCTCCTCAGGGATAGGCTACACCTTC CASSSSGIGYTF
TRBJ2-5 TRBD1 TRBV5-5 - TGTGCCACGGGACAGGGCACGCAAGAGACCCAGTACTTC CATGQGTQETQYF
TRBJ2-3 - TRBV5-4 - TGTGCCAGCAGCTTGGGGTGGAGCACAGATACGCAGTATTTT CASSLGWSTDTQYF
TRBJ2-5 - TRBV6-5 once TGTGCCAGCAGTTACCTTTCAGGGCCTCTGGAGACCCAGTACTTC CASSYLSGPLETQYF
TRBJ2-7 - TRBV7-2 - TGTGCCAGCAGCTTCACACATGCTTACGAGCAGTACTTC CASSFTHAYEQYF
TRBJ1-3 - TRBV6-6 - TGTGCCAGTGCCCGGAGGGCCTCTGGAAACACCATATATTTT CASARRASGNTIYF
TRBJ1-2 - TRBV5-6 - TGTGCCAGCAGCCCTCGGTTCAGACTAGCTAACTATGGCTACACCTTC CASSPRFRLANYGYTF
TRBJ1-2 TRBD1 TRBV29-1 - TGCAGCGGCGGACAGGGGGACTATGGCTACACCTTC CSGGQGDYGYTF
TRBJ2-7 - TRBV5-1 - TGCGCCAGCAGCGGGGCACAGTGGGGAGCCGACTCCTACGAGCAGTACTTC CASSGAQWGADSYEQYF
TRBJ2-5 - TRBV5-1 - TGCGCCAGCAGCCTGGAGCAGGGAGGAGAGACCCAGTACTTC CASSLEQGGETQYF
TRBJ2-7 - TRBV20-1 - TGCAGTGCTCGTCGTATCGACGAGCAGTACTTC CSARRIDEQYF
TRBJ1-4 - TRBV2 - TGTGCCAGCCGGACGGACGCAACTAATGAAAAACTGTTTTTT CASRTDATNEKLFF
TRBJ1-5 TRBD1 TRBV18 - TGTGCCAGCTCACCGGGACAGGGCAATCAGCCCCAGCATTTT CASSPGQGNQPQHF
TRBJ2-7 - TRBV5-1 - TGCGCCAGCAGCTTGGCATTCACGGGTCCACCTCGAGAAGAGCAGTACTTC CASSLAFTGPPREEQYF
TRBJ2-3 - TRBV2 - TGTGCCAGCCTGACTTTTGGCACAGATACGCAGTATTTT CASLTFGTDTQYF